A single sample gave rise to the 8 T cell receptor beta chains below, sequenced in a study of T cell responses to AZD1222 COVID-19 vaccine. This table comes from immunoSEQ multiplex PCR, and its TCRdb copy is limited to in-frame clones, with some not included. The sample consists of approximately 180,000 clones, 75% to 95% of them appearing once. The input for sequencing was peripheral blood, taken on day 0 of AZD1222 vaccination. The receptor source for this set is an adult in good health.

The rearrangement joins TRBV24-1 to TRBJ2-3, with 7 bases matching TRBD1. The CDR3 loop spans 17 amino acids. Germline V gives CDR1 KGHDR, CDR2 SFDVKD. After removal of 3 bases from V and 5 bases from J, the junction contained 13 bases not matched to a gene. CDR3 loop: CATSDRGTGAGLDTQYF. The CDR3 region has the DNA TGTGCCACCAGTGATCGGGGAACAGGGGCCGGTCTAGATACGCAGTATTTT.

The genes are TRBV5-4 and TRBJ2-7, with no clear D. This CDR3 has 11 residues. The germline CDR1 and CDR2 sequences are SGHNT and YYREEE (reference sequence). V gave up 4 bases and J gave up 1 base, with 3 bases separating them. CDR3: CASSQSYEQYF. CDR3 nucleotides: TGTGCCAGCAGCCAATCCTACGAGCAGTACTTC.

The chain is built from TRBV30 and TRBJ2-7; D is perhaps TRBD1 (6 bases). CDR3 length: 14 residues. Germline assignment: CDR1 GTSNPN and CDR2 SVGIG (reference sequence). The germline V and J ends were trimmed by 1 base and 5 bases, with 15 bases remaining between them. This chain's CDR3 is CAWSAVNRVDEQYF. The CDR3 DNA sequence: TGTGCCTGGAGTGCGGTTAACAGGGTCGACGAGCAGTACTTC.

V and J are TRBV19 and TRBJ1-1; D gene unclear. V was shortened by 7 bases and J by 1 base, with 10 bases between the two germline ends. Germline CDR1 reads LNHDA; CDR2 reads SQIVND (reference sequence). This CDR3 spans 13 amino acids. The DNA for the CDR3 is TGTGCCAGTACCACGACGGGGAACACTGAAGCTTTCTTT. This encodes CASTTTGNTEAFF.

The J gene is TRBJ2-1, the V gene TRBV18; TRBD2 matches at 14 bases. The CDR3 totals 17 residues. V lost 3 bases, J lost 2 bases, and 3 bases stayed unmatched. From germline, CDR1 is KGHSH and CDR2 LQKENI. CDR3 amino acids: CASSPRTSGGTYNEQFF. CDR3 bases: TGTGCCAGCTCACCGAGGACTAGCGGGGGGACCTACAATGAGCAGTTCTTC.

This clone was observed once. The CDR3 loop reads CASSLMTGPDGTQYF. The CDR3 DNA follows: TGTGCCAGCAGCTTGATGACAGGGCCCGATGGTACGCAGTATTTT. This sequence joins TRBV5-4 and TRBJ2-3; TRBD1 agrees at 7 bases. Trimming took 1 base from V and 8 from J; bases not matched to a gene: 10. The CDR3 totals 15 residues. CDR1 and CDR2 (germline): SGHNT, YYREEE (reference sequence). The variable domain in full, completed from reference TRBV5-4 and TRBJ2-3, reads ETGVTQSPTHLIKTRGQQVTLRCSSQSGHNTVSWYQQALGQGPQFIFQYYREEENGRGNFPPRFSGLQFPNYSSELNVNALELDDSALYLCASSLMTGPDGTQYFGPGTRLTVL.

V and J are TRBV24-1 and TRBJ2-2, with 8 bases aligning to TRBD1. The CDR3 is 13 residues long. The V gene's germline CDR1 is KGHDR and CDR2 SFDVKD. The V gene end was trimmed by 8 bases and the J gene end by 6 bases; junction bases not matched to a gene: 4. CDR3 bases: TGTGCCACCACAGACAGGGGCCCCGGGGAGCTGTTTTTT. It encodes CATTDRGPGELFF.

This clone was counted once. The chain employs TRBV3-1 (or the pseudogene TRBV3-2) and TRBJ2-6; D is perhaps TRBD1 (6 bases). Trimming removed 6 bases at V and 2 bases at J, with 11 bases between. CDR3 length: 15 amino acids. Germline V gene data show CDR1 as LGHDT and CDR2 as YNNKEL (reference sequence). DNA for the CDR3: TGTGCCAGCAGTCGAGGGACACCTGGGGCCAACGTCCTGACTTTC. Translating it yields CASSRGTPGANVLTF.